One and the same sample provided the 32 T cell receptor beta chains below, sequenced in a study of cytomegalovirus exposure and HLA in healthy donors. PCR was performed using 60 Vbeta and 13 Jbeta primers. Measured with immunoSEQ multiplex PCR; TCRdb has only the in-frame clones, and not every one. This table has around 110,000 clones, 80% to 90% appearing once. The sample was PBMCs. The receptors originated from a man aged 50-60 years in good health and CMV-seronegative.

This sequence joins TRBV23-1 and TRBJ2-7, with D possibly TRBD1 on 6 matching bases. TRBV23-1 belongs to the ORF category, with a function that is uncertain. Trimming removed 11 bases from V and 3 bases from J, with 11 bases in between. There are 11 residues in the CDR3. CDR3 nucleotides: TGCGCCCTCAAGGGGGACTACGAGCAGTACGTC. It specifies CALKGDYEQYV.

J is TRBJ2-7 and V is TRBV6-5; D gene ambiguous. V gave up 0 bases and J gave up 3 bases, with 9 bases separating them. The CDR3 sequence is 14 residues long. Germline lookup yields CDR1 MNHEY and CDR2 SVGAGI. The CDR3 region has the DNA TGTGCCAGCAGTTACTCCCCAGAAGTCTACGAGCAGTACTTC. Translation: CASSYSPEVYEQYF.

The chain is built from TRBV7-2 and TRBJ2-3, with D perhaps matching TRBD2 (6 bases). Germline CDR1 SGHTA, CDR2 FQGNSA. Trimming removed 2 bases at V and 8 bases at J, with 8 bases between. CDR3 length: 12 residues. This CDR3 is CASSLMGGTQYF. CDR3 coding DNA: TGTGCCAGCAGCTTAATGGGGGGTACGCAGTATTTT.

The rearrangement joins TRBV7-6 to TRBJ1-1, with 8 bases identical to TRBD1. The CDR3 covers 19 residues. V dropped 2 bases and J dropped 0; count of bases not matched to a gene: 14. CDR1 is SGHVS and CDR2 is FNYEAQ in the germline V gene. The CDR3 DNA is TGTGCCAGCAGCTTACTACCCGGGACAGGTTCACGAATGAACACTGAAGCTTTCTTT. It is translated as CASSLLPGTGSRMNTEAFF.

The chain recombines TRBV5-1 with TRBJ2-1; unclear D gene. The V end was cut by 1 base, the J end by 5 bases, with 7 bases between. The germline gives CDR1 SGHRS, CDR2 YFSETQ. The CDR3 length is 13 residues. CDR3 DNA sequence: TGCGCCAGCAGCTTGCAACTGAACAATGAGCAGTTCTTC. Protein sequence: CASSLQLNNEQFF.

The J gene is TRBJ2-2, the V gene TRBV6-5; 10 nucleotides line up with TRBD2. The CDR3 loop spans 15 amino acids. The germline gives CDR1 MNHEY, CDR2 SVGAGI. Unmatched junction bases numbered 6, after V lost 4 bases and J lost 7 bases. The CDR3 reads CASSSSGGASGELFF. Here the CDR3 DNA reads TGTGCCAGCAGTTCGAGCGGGGGGGCGAGCGGGGAGCTGTTTTTT.

The chain has TRBV19 and TRBJ2-5; D gene ambiguous. The CDR3 totals 12 residues. V was clipped by 5 bases and J by 2 bases, with 6 bases between them. The germline V gene has CDR1 LNHDA and CDR2 SQIVND (reference sequence). CDR3 DNA sequence: TGTGCCAGTAGTCAGTTGCAAGAGACCCAGTACTTC. It is translated as CASSQLQETQYF.

CDR3 sequence reads: CATCPGQGTYEQYF. The CDR3 coding sequence is TGTGCCACATGTCCGGGACAGGGAACCTACGAGCAGTACTTC. The chain carries TRBV7-9 and TRBJ2-5; TRBD1 matches 9 bases. The J call may be incorrect, as the DNA end agrees better with TRBJ2-7. The CDR3 contains 14 residues. Germline CDR1 and CDR2: SEHNR and FQNEAQ (reference sequence).

This clone was detected only once. The V and J genes are TRBV6-1 and TRBJ2-7, with a weak D call TRBD1 (7 bases). Germline V CDR1 and CDR2: MNHNS, SASEGT. Between the trimmed V and J ends, which lost 1 base and 4 bases, there was a span of 14 bases. The CDR3 covers 15 residues. This CDR3 reads CASSEGQGGLYEQYF. In DNA, the CDR3 is TGTGCCAGCAGTGAAGGCCAGGGGGGCCTTTACGAGCAGTACTTC.

This clone was recorded only once. This rearrangement joins TRBV4-1 to TRBJ2-1, with 7 bases that match TRBD1. The CDR3 contains 14 residues. V lost 1 base, J lost 9 bases, and 6 bases stayed unmatched. From germline, CDR1 is MGHRA and CDR2 YSYEKL. Here the CDR3 reads CASSQGFAGGEQFF. The CDR3 region has the DNA TGCGCCAGCAGCCAAGGGTTTGCAGGGGGTGAGCAGTTCTTC.

V gene TRBV5-1 combines with J gene TRBJ1-4; 7 bases align to TRBD1. V lost 0 bases to trimming and J lost 5 bases; unmatched junction nucleotides: 7. The CDR3 contains 16 residues. The germline CDR1 and CDR2 sequences are SGHRS and YFSETQ. Here the CDR3 DNA reads TGCGCCAGCAGCTTGGGGGACAGCCTCTTAAATGAAAAACTGTTTTTT. The encoded protein is CASSLGDSLLNEKLFF.

This clone occurred once. The chain is built from TRBV7-8 and TRBJ1-2; TRBD1 matches at 9 bases. Unmatched junction bases numbered 7, after V lost 5 bases and J lost 3 bases. Germline lookup yields CDR1 SGHVS and CDR2 FQNEAQ. The CDR3 extends over 15 amino acids. CDR3 region: CASSLGQGDYYGYTF. For the CDR3, the DNA is TGTGCCAGCAGCCTGGGACAGGGTGACTACTATGGCTACACCTTC. Full variable domain (remainder filled in from reference TRBV7-8 and TRBJ1-2): GAGVSQSPRYKVAKRGQDVALRCDPISGHVSLFWYQQALGQGPEFLTYFQNEAQLDKSGLPSDRFFAERPEGSVSTLKIQRTQQEDSAVYLCASSLGQGDYYGYTFGSGTRLTVV.

The chain carries TRBV29-1 and TRBJ1-2, with D possibly matching TRBD1 (5 bases). Germline-derived CDR1 and CDR2 are SQVTM and ANQGSEA. Trimming pared 3 bases from V and 7 bases from J, leaving 12 bases between. The CDR3 is 12 residues long. In nucleotides, the CDR3 is TGCAGCGTTGAGGGGGGAGGTGGTGGCTACACCTTC. It translates to CSVEGGGGGYTF.

The chain recombines TRBV10-3 with TRBJ1-1; possible D gene TRBD1, 6 bases. Germline V gives CDR1 ENHRY, CDR2 SYGVKD. V was clipped by 2 bases and J by 0 bases, with 7 bases between them. This CDR3 is 14 amino acids long. CDR3 in DNA: TGTGCCATCAGTGAGCAGGGGTTGAACACTGAAGCTTTCTTT. Translation: CAISEQGLNTEAFF.

The chain combines TRBV28 with TRBJ2-7; D not certain. V was trimmed by 7 bases and J by 5 bases, leaving 18 bases between them. Germline lookup yields CDR1 MDHEN and CDR2 SYDVKM. The CDR3 contains 14 residues. The CDR3 region is CASTESGLKNEQYF. For the CDR3, the DNA is TGTGCCAGCACCGAAAGTGGGCTCAAAAACGAGCAGTACTTC.

In regard to this clone: The junction and the germline gene differ at one end; a read error may be behind it. The DNA of the CDR3 is TGTTCCAGCAGCTCTACAGGGTTTGAGCAGTTCTTC. Translation: CSSSSTGFEQFF. The chain has TRBV7-9 and TRBJ2-1, with D maybe TRBD1 (6 bases). Germline V gives CDR1 SEHNR, CDR2 FQNEAQ (reference sequence). The CDR3 is 12 residues long.

The J gene is TRBJ2-5, the V gene TRBV7-3, with D possibly being TRBD1 (5 bases). The CDR3 is made up of 16 amino acids. Germline CDR1 is SGHTA and CDR2 is FQGTGA. The germline V and J ends were trimmed by 2 bases and 5 bases, with 18 bases remaining between them. CDR3 coding DNA: TGTGCCAGCAGCTTACAACCCGGGCTGCAGGGCGAGACCCAGTACTTC. This gives the protein CASSLQPGLQGETQYF. Full variable domain (missing parts from reference TRBV7-3 and TRBJ2-5): GAGVSQTPSNKVTEKGKYVELRCDPISGHTALYWYRQSLGQGPEFLIYFQGTGAADDSGLPNDRFFAVRPEGSVSTLKIQRTERGDSAVYLCASSLQPGLQGETQYFGPGTRLLVL.

The V call is TRBV10-1, the J call TRBJ1-5, with unresolved D. There are 13 residues in the CDR3. Germline-derived CDR1 and CDR2 are WNHNN and SYGVQD (reference sequence). Trimming cost V 2 bases and J 4 bases, with 6 bases left between them. The CDR3 region has the DNA TGCGCCAGCAGTGAGGGACTGAATCAGCCCCAGCATTTT. As protein: CASSEGLNQPQHF.

This clone is a singleton in its sample. V gene TRBV4-2 combines with J gene TRBJ2-7, with TRBD1 identical over 9 bases. The germline V gene has CDR1 LGHNA and CDR2 YNFKEQ. V dropped 4 bases and J dropped 1; count of bases not matched to a gene: 5. The CDR3 totals 15 residues. CDR3 sequence: CASSRGQGPSYEQYF. The CDR3 DNA follows: TGTGCCAGCAGCCGTGGACAGGGGCCTTCCTACGAGCAGTACTTC.

The chain is built from TRBV29-1 and TRBJ1-2; no firm D call. This CDR3 is 12 amino acids long. V was trimmed by 7 bases and J by 6 bases, leaving 15 bases between them. Per germline, CDR1 SQVTM and CDR2 ANQGSEA. Written as DNA, the CDR3 is TGCAGCGCCGTTGGTCTTACAGATGGCTACACCTTC. Translated: CSAVGLTDGYTF.

This chain joins TRBV2 and TRBJ2-3, with 9 bases that match TRBD2. The junction had 4 bases not matched to a gene; V was cut back by 5 bases and J by 4 bases. The length of the CDR3 is 14 residues. Germline-derived CDR1 and CDR2 are SNHLY and FYNNEI. The CDR3 DNA follows: TGTGCCAGCAGTCCCGGGACTAGCTCAGATACGCAGTATTTT. Translated: CASSPGTSSDTQYF.

The gene calls are TRBV10-3 and TRBJ1-2, with 8 bases identical to TRBD1. CDR1 and CDR2 (germline): ENHRY, SYGVKD. V lost 2 bases, J lost 7 bases, and 0 bases stayed unmatched. The CDR3 loop spans 12 amino acids. The CDR3 bases are TGTGCCATCAGTGAGACAGGGGGTGGCTACACCTTC. Translated, it gives CAISETGGGYTF.

This sequence joins TRBV19 and TRBJ1-1, with TRBD1 as a possible D gene (6 bases). Germline V gives CDR1 LNHDA, CDR2 SQIVND (reference sequence). The CDR3 spans 14 residues. The ends were cut back, 6 bases at V and 1 base at J, with 12 bases in the middle. CDR3 DNA: TGTGCCAGTAGGGAAGGACAGAGGAACACTGAAGCTTTCTTT. Residues: CASREGQRNTEAFF.

The chain links TRBV7-2 to TRBJ2-2, with TRBD2 as a possible D gene (5 bases). V lost 3 bases and J 6 bases, leaving 14 bases between the germline ends. Per germline, CDR1 SGHTA and CDR2 FQGNSA. CDR3 length: 15 residues. CDR3 DNA sequence: TGTGCCAGCAGCTTGGGCTCCACGAGGGCCGGGGAGCTGTTTTTT. This codes for CASSLGSTRAGELFF.

V usage is TRBV6-1 and J usage is TRBJ2-3, with 7 bases lining up with TRBD2. V lost 2 bases to trimming and J lost 0 bases; unmatched junction nucleotides: 5. CDR1 and CDR2 from the germline V gene are MNHNS and SASEGT. There are 16 residues in the CDR3. CDR3 sequence: CASSETGGGSTDTQYF. The DNA of the CDR3 is TGTGCCAGCAGTGAAACCGGCGGGGGAAGCACAGATACGCAGTATTTT.

The chain uses TRBV9 and TRBJ2-5; a weak D match, TRBD1 (6 bases). The CDR3 is 13 amino acids. V gave up 4 bases and J gave up 4 bases, with 11 bases separating them. Germline V gene lookup returns CDR1 SGDLS and CDR2 YYNGEE. The DNA of the CDR3 is TGTGCCAGCAGCTACCAAGGGGGAGAGACCCAGTACTTC. It encodes CASSYQGGETQYF.

V and J are TRBV7-3 and TRBJ2-1, with a possible D match to TRBD2 (6 bases). Looked up from germline, CDR1 is SGHTA and CDR2 is FQGTGA. This CDR3 has 13 amino acids. Trimming shortened V by 5 bases and J by 3 bases, and 8 bases separated the two germline ends. This CDR3 reads CASSGGFYNEQFF. The CDR3 coding sequence is TGTGCCAGCAGCGGGGGGTTCTACAATGAGCAGTTCTTC.

The rearrangement links TRBV12-5 to TRBJ2-7; tentatively, D is TRBD1 (6 bases). The CDR3 totals 13 residues. The V end was cut by 4 bases, the J end by 4 bases, with 11 bases between. Germline V gene sequence: CDR1 LGHNT, CDR2 FRNRAP. CDR3 sequence (DNA): TGTGCTAGTGGTTGGCAGGGGATGTACGAGCAGTACGTC. Encoded protein: CASGWQGMYEQYV.

The V and J genes are TRBV5-6 and TRBJ1-6; possible D gene TRBD1, 5 bases. The V and J ends lost 4 bases and 7 bases respectively, with 12 bases between them. Germline CDR1 and CDR2: SGHDT and YYEEEE. The CDR3 is 14 amino acids. The CDR3 reads CASSRGLPNSPLHF. The CDR3 DNA reads TGTGCCAGCAGCCGGGGACTCCCGAATTCACCCCTCCACTTT.

The chain recombines TRBV4-2 with TRBJ2-2, with TRBD2 identical over 9 bases. V trimming: 4 bases; J trimming: 4 bases; junction bases outside the gene matches: 16. The CDR3 loop spans 19 amino acids. Germline assignment: CDR1 LGHNA and CDR2 YNFKEQ. CDR3 loop: CASSRQPGGGERITGELFF. CDR3 bases: TGTGCCAGCAGCCGCCAGCCTGGCGGGGGGGAAAGGATCACCGGGGAGCTGTTTTTT.

The chain uses TRBV19 and TRBJ1-4, with D possibly being TRBD1 (5 bases). From germline, CDR1 is LNHDA and CDR2 SQIVND (reference sequence). Trimming removed 5 bases from V and 5 bases from J, with 12 bases in between. The CDR3 extends over 14 amino acids. The CDR3 nucleotides are TGTGCCAGTAGTTGGTCGGCAGGGAATGAAAAACTGTTTTTT. It translates to CASSWSAGNEKLFF.

The rearrangement uses TRBV5-1 and TRBJ2-1, with a tentative D call TRBD2 (6 bases). The CDR3 contains 13 residues. CDR1 is SGHRS and CDR2 is YFSETQ in the germline V gene. Trimming took off 5 bases at V and 8 bases at J, with 14 bases between the two ends. The CDR3 DNA reads TGCGCCAGCAGACCCAGGGAGGACGATGAGCAGTTCTTC. Protein product: CASRPREDDEQFF.